The 17 T cell receptor beta chains below were found in one sample sequenced in a study of beta chain features in type 1 diabetes. Expressed TCRB transcripts got sequenced, as all isolated RNA was reverse transcribed. Assay: immunoSEQ multiplex PCR; the TCRdb copy retains only in-frame clones and omits some. The sample lists roughly 500,000 clones, approximately 10% occurring once. The sequenced material came from naive CD4+ T cells from blood. The source is a woman aged 18-29 years in good health.

As concerns this clone: The same CDR3 is also encoded by other DNA sequences in this sample. V usage is TRBV5-1 and J usage is TRBJ1-1; the D is unclear. The germline V gene encodes CDR1 SGHRS and CDR2 YFSETQ. The CDR3 runs to 14 residues. V shed 0 bases and J shed 1 base, with 7 bases lying between them. The CDR3 sequence: CASSLEAANTEAFF. The CDR3 region has the DNA TGCGCCAGCAGCTTGGAGGCGGCGAACACTGAAGCTTTCTTT. Full variable domain (outside the CDR3, taken from reference TRBV5-1 and TRBJ1-1): KAGVTQTPRYLIKTRGQQVTLSCSPISGHRSVSWYQQTPGQGLQFLFEYFSETQRNKGNFPGRFSGRQFSNSRSEMNVSTLELGDSALYLCASSLEAANTEAFFGQGTRLTVV.

This clone was found a few times. The V call is TRBV28, the J call TRBJ2-2; D could derive from TRBD1 or TRBD2 (5 bases each). CDR1 MDHEN and CDR2 SYDVKM come from the germline V gene. The CDR3 has 15 amino acids. The ends were cut back, 5 bases at V and 6 bases at J, with 16 bases in the middle. CDR3 amino acids: CASSVLRGAPGELFF. The DNA for the CDR3 is TGTGCCAGCAGTGTATTGCGAGGGGCACCCGGGGAGCTGTTTTTT.

The sample holds a few counts of this clone. This rearrangement joins TRBV7-2 to TRBJ1-1; D ambiguous. Trimming cost V 6 bases and J 1 base, with 12 bases left between them. The germline CDR1 and CDR2 sequences are SGHTA and FQGNSA. The CDR3 is made up of 14 amino acids. Here the CDR3 reads CASRSLRRNTEAFF. The DNA of the CDR3 is TGTGCCAGCAGATCCTTGCGGAGGAACACTGAAGCTTTCTTT.

V usage is TRBV7-9 and J usage is TRBJ2-7; D might be TRBD1 or TRBD2, each matching 7 bases. This CDR3 is 16 amino acids long. Between the trimmed V and J ends, which lost 5 bases and 3 bases, there was a span of 20 bases. Germline values: CDR1 SEHNR, CDR2 FQNEAQ (reference sequence). The CDR3 bases are TGTGCCAGCAGCCCCGGGACAGCCGGGGGGAACTACGAGCAGTACGTC. It translates to CASSPGTAGGNYEQYV.

In this sample, this clone turned up a few times. The chain has TRBV30 and TRBJ2-1; D is possibly TRBD1 (7 bases). The CDR3 loop spans 15 amino acids. The germline V and J ends were trimmed by 0 bases and 9 bases, with 18 bases remaining between them. Germline lookup yields CDR1 GTSNPN and CDR2 SVGIG (reference sequence). DNA of the CDR3: TGTGCCTGGAGTGTTTTTTTCGGAGGGGGCGGTGAGCAGTTCTTC. This gives the protein CAWSVFFGGGGEQFF.

This clone was detected only a few times. The rearrangement links TRBV7-9 to TRBJ2-5, with D hard to call. This CDR3 is built from 15 residues. The germline V and J ends were trimmed by 0 bases and 4 bases, with 12 bases remaining between them. CDR1 is SEHNR and CDR2 is FQNEAQ in the germline V gene (reference sequence). The CDR3 DNA reads as TGTGCCAGCAGCTTAGCAGCAGGAGAAAGAGAGACCCAGTACTTC. Translation gives CASSLAAGERETQYF.

Turning to this clone: Different DNA sequences within this sample yield the same CDR3. This sequence joins TRBV29-1 and TRBJ2-1, with D unresolved. CDR1 SQVTM and CDR2 ANQGSEA come from the germline V gene. The V end was cut by 4 bases, the J end by 4 bases, with 5 bases between. CDR3 size: 11 residues. DNA of the CDR3: TGCAGCGTTGCCGGGTACAATGAGCAGTTCTTC. It yields the protein CSVAGYNEQFF.

This clone was counted only a few times. The same CDR3 is also encoded by other DNA sequences in this sample. The chain uses TRBV7-2 and TRBJ1-5, with 9 nucleotides matching TRBD1. This CDR3 has 14 residues. CDR1 SGHTA and CDR2 FQGNSA come from the germline V gene. Trimming at V came to 4 bases and at J to 6 bases, leaving 4 bases not matched to a gene. Here the CDR3 reads CASSSQGAGQPQHF. Here the CDR3 DNA reads TGTGCCAGCAGCTCACAGGGGGCGGGTCAGCCCCAGCATTTT.

In this sample, this clone turned up a few times. CDR3 in DNA: TGTGCCAGCAGTCGCCAACCGCCGGGTAACTACAATGAGCAGTTCTTC. Its translation is CASSRQPPGNYNEQFF. The chain has TRBV28 and TRBJ2-1; no definite D call. V was clipped by 5 bases and J by 3 bases, with 17 bases between them. This CDR3 has 16 residues. Germline loops: CDR1 MDHEN, CDR2 SYDVKM.

V and J are TRBV5-1 and TRBJ1-1, with TRBD1 as a possible D gene (5 bases). V lost 2 bases to trimming and J lost 2 bases, with 13 bases between them. Germline V gene lookup returns CDR1 SGHRS and CDR2 YFSETQ. CDR3 length equals 15 residues. The CDR3 spells CASSLPGGANTEAFF. The CDR3 DNA sequence: TGCGCCAGCAGCTTACCAGGCGGGGCCAACACTGAAGCTTTCTTT.

The chain couples TRBV7-2 to TRBJ2-5, with D perhaps matching TRBD1 (6 bases). The V end was cut by 2 bases, the J end by 5 bases, with 15 bases between. There are 15 residues in the CDR3. CDR1 and CDR2 (germline): SGHTA, FQGNSA. For the CDR3, the DNA is TGTGCCAGCAGCTTACAGAGAACCCAGGGGGAGACCCAGTACTTC. This encodes CASSLQRTQGETQYF.

This clone was seen a handful of times. V usage is TRBV27 and J usage is TRBJ1-2; D is uncertain. V shed 5 bases and J shed 2 bases, with 15 bases lying between them. The germline V gene encodes CDR1 MNHEY and CDR2 SMNVEV (reference sequence). CDR3 length: 15 amino acids. The CDR3 spells CASSPSYAFNYGYTF. DNA of the CDR3: TGTGCCAGCAGTCCGTCTTATGCTTTCAACTATGGCTACACCTTC.

V is TRBV27 and J is TRBJ2-7; possible D gene TRBD1, 6 bases. Germline V gives CDR1 MNHEY, CDR2 SMNVEV (reference sequence). This CDR3 has 19 amino acids. V lost 5 bases to trimming and J lost 3 bases, with 29 bases between them. In DNA, the CDR3 is TGTGCCAGCAGTACGATTTTGGCTTTACAGGGCCCCGTCAGCTACGAGCAGTACTTC. It translates to CASSTILALQGPVSYEQYF.

This clone occurred a few times. The chain links TRBV25-1 to TRBJ2-6; a weak D match, TRBD1 (6 bases). The length of the CDR3 is 16 residues. Germline loops: CDR1 MGHDK, CDR2 SYGVNS. The ends were cut back, 2 bases at V and 3 bases at J, with 11 bases in the middle. The CDR3: CASSERGRGGANVLTF. The CDR3 DNA is TGTGCCAGCAGTGAACGAGGCAGGGGTGGGGCCAACGTCCTGACTTTC.

V gene TRBV5-1 combines with J gene TRBJ2-5; TRBD2 is a possible D gene (5 bases). The CDR3 has 12 amino acids. Germline V CDR1 and CDR2: SGHRS, YFSETQ. Trimming took 5 bases from V and 4 from J, leaving 9 bases between them. The CDR3 is CASSTTRETQYF. The CDR3 coding sequence is TGCGCCAGCAGTACTACTAGAGAGACCCAGTACTTC.

This clone came up a few times. V is TRBV7-2 and J is TRBJ2-1; no definite D call. Per the germline V gene, CDR1 is SGHTA and CDR2 is FQGNSA. V lost 2 bases and J 2 bases, leaving 10 bases between the germline ends. The CDR3 has 15 amino acids. The CDR3 coding sequence is TGTGCCAGCAGCTTAAGTGGTTCCCCCTACAATGAGCAGTTCTTC. It is translated as CASSLSGSPYNEQFF. The entire variable domain, with the rest obtained from reference TRBV7-2 and TRBJ2-1, is as follows: GAGVSQSPSNKVTEKGKDVELRCDPISGHTALYWYRQSLGQGLEFLIYFQGNSAPDKSGLPSDRFSAERTGGSVSTLTIQRTQQEDSAVYLCASSLSGSPYNEQFFGPGTRLTVL.

V usage is TRBV23-1 and J usage is TRBJ2-2; TRBD2 might be the D (7 bases). TRBV23-1 counts as an open reading frame of uncertain function. V lost 4 bases to trimming and J lost 6 bases, with 18 bases between them. The CDR3 sequence is 16 residues long. This chain's CDR3 is CASSLHRDGGPGELFF. CDR3 DNA: TGCGCCAGCAGTCTCCATAGAGACGGGGGGCCCGGGGAGCTGTTTTTT.